A single T cell receptor beta chain is shown here with its context. Antigen specificity is unknown. This specimen belongs to a study of T cell responses to AZD1222 COVID-19 vaccine. The study's findings and limits: Repertoires were obtained solely post-peak T cell response. Two AZD1222 doses significantly raised spike-specific TCR breadth and depth over controls.

The V segment lost 5 bases and the J segment 0 bases; nucleotides outside the gene matches: 2. CDR1 and CDR2 from the germline V gene are KGHSH and LQKENI. The CDR3 is 15 amino acids. Only in-frame clones appear in the TCRdb table, and some are missing; sequencing was by immunoSEQ multiplex PCR. Of 83,000 or so clones listed, around 89% are singletons. V usage is TRBV18 and J usage is TRBJ2-3; 10 nucleotides align to TRBD2. The receptor's source is an adult in good health. Sample: peripheral blood, taken on day 0 of MenACWY control vaccination. CDR3 region: CASSKTSGSTDTQYF. The CDR3 DNA is TGTGCCAGCTCAAAGACTAGCGGGAGCACAGATACGCAGTATTTT.